The 31 T cell receptor beta chains reported below all come from one sample, sequenced in a study of blood T cell repertoires in COVID-19. Sequencing was performed with immunoSEQ multiplex PCR; in TCRdb, only in-frame clones are kept and a portion is missing. The table records 35,000 to 40,000 clones, approximately 91% of them present only once. The sample comprised peripheral blood. The origin of the receptors is a man between 65 and 85 years old with acute or convalescent COVID-19.

This clone was picked up a small number of times. The chain employs TRBV7-9 and TRBJ1-1, with 9 bases identical to TRBD1. With 3 bases clipped from V and 4 bases from J, the junction kept 6 bases outside the gene matches. The length of the CDR3 is 15 residues. Germline values: CDR1 SEHNR, CDR2 FQNEAQ (reference sequence). The CDR3 DNA follows: TGTGCCAGCAGCTTGGGACAGGGATGGCGCACTGAAGCTTTCTTT. It specifies CASSLGQGWRTEAFF.

V and J are TRBV7-2 and TRBJ1-5; 8 nucleotides align to TRBD1. From germline, CDR1 is SGHTA and CDR2 FQGNSA. V lost 1 base, J lost 8 bases, and 4 bases stayed unmatched. CDR3 length equals 14 residues. The CDR3 spells CASSLGTGSKPQHF. The CDR3, as DNA: TGTGCCAGCAGCTTAGGGACAGGGTCGAAGCCCCAGCATTTT. Using reference TRBV7-2 and TRBJ1-5 for the parts outside the CDR3, the full variable domain is GAGVSQSPSNKVTEKGKDVELRCDPISGHTALYWYRQSLGQGLEFLIYFQGNSAPDKSGLPSDRFSAERTGGSVSTLTIQRTQQEDSAVYLCASSLGTGSKPQHFGDGTRLSIL.

The chain joins TRBV28 to TRBJ2-7; D is unresolved. CDR3 length: 14 amino acids. Trimming removed 6 bases at V and 2 bases at J, with 14 bases between. Germline loops: CDR1 MDHEN, CDR2 SYDVKM. CDR3 in amino acids: CASSFAGVTYEQYF. The CDR3 bases are TGTGCCAGCAGCTTCGCAGGCGTGACCTACGAGCAGTACTTC.

J is TRBJ2-5 and V is TRBV27; 7 nucleotides agree with TRBD1. The CDR3 totals 17 residues. The germline gives CDR1 MNHEY, CDR2 SMNVEV (reference sequence). Germline trimming cut 3 bases from V and 1 base from J; bases unmatched to any gene: 11. The CDR3 nucleotides are TGTGCCAGCAGTTTTGGGGGTCGAACAGGGGCCCAAGAGACCCAGTACTTC. It is translated as CASSFGGRTGAQETQYF.

The chain carries TRBV9 and TRBJ2-6; 9 nucleotides match TRBD1. V lost 0 bases to trimming and J lost 0 bases; unmatched junction nucleotides: 4. The V gene's germline CDR1 is SGDLS and CDR2 YYNGEE. There are 18 residues in the CDR3. Here the CDR3 reads CASSVGGQGRSGANVLTF. As DNA, the CDR3 is TGTGCCAGCAGCGTAGGGGGACAGGGTCGCTCTGGGGCCAACGTCCTGACTTTC.

The V gene is TRBV15, the J gene TRBJ2-3; 10 positions match TRBD2. The CDR3 extends over 16 amino acids. V was pared by 1 base and J by 2 bases, with 3 bases of the junction left unmatched. Germline V gene sequence: CDR1 LNHNV, CDR2 YYDKDF (reference sequence). DNA of the CDR3: TGTGCCACCAGCAGAGTAGCGGGAGGACCCACAGATACGCAGTATTTT. This translates into CATSRVAGGPTDTQYF.

The gene calls are TRBV9 and TRBJ2-7, with TRBD2 identical over 7 bases. This CDR3 contains 16 residues. From germline, CDR1 is SGDLS and CDR2 YYNGEE. Trimming at V came to 4 bases and at J to 0 bases, leaving 10 bases not matched to a gene. The CDR3 protein is CASSPRRGGSSYEQYF. DNA for the CDR3: TGTGCCAGCAGCCCGAGGCGGGGCGGGAGCTCCTACGAGCAGTACTTC.

V usage is TRBV3-1 (or the pseudogene TRBV3-2) and J usage is TRBJ2-3; TRBD2 matches 7 bases. Trimming cost V 0 bases and J 4 bases; bases outside gene matches: 7. The V gene's germline CDR1 is LGHDT and CDR2 YNNKEL (reference sequence). The CDR3 is 16 amino acids. CDR3 in amino acids: CASSQETSGVADTQYF. In DNA form, the CDR3 reads TGTGCCAGCAGCCAAGAGACCAGCGGGGTGGCAGATACGCAGTATTTT.

The CDR3 spells CAIGVRGADTEAFF. CDR3 sequence (DNA): TGTGCAATCGGAGTTAGGGGCGCAGACACTGAAGCTTTCTTT. The chain has TRBV7-2 and TRBJ1-1, with D maybe TRBD1 (5 bases). The germline V gene encodes CDR1 SGHTA and CDR2 FQGNSA. The length of the CDR3 is 14 residues.

The J gene is TRBJ2-1, the V gene TRBV5-1; possible D gene TRBD1, 5 bases. The germline V gene encodes CDR1 SGHRS and CDR2 YFSETQ. The CDR3 has 12 residues. Trimming stripped 3 bases from V and 9 bases from J, with 10 bases between. CDR3 in amino acids: CASSSDQGEQFF. DNA for the CDR3: TGCGCCAGCAGCTCGGATCAGGGTGAGCAGTTCTTC.

This rearrangement joins TRBV19 to TRBJ2-1, with D perhaps matching TRBD2 (6 bases). Trimming took 4 bases from V and 4 from J, leaving 17 bases between them. The CDR3 extends over 16 amino acids. Germline CDR1 is LNHDA and CDR2 is SQIVND (reference sequence). The CDR3 is CASSTPGQGLYNEQFF. In nucleotides, the CDR3 is TGTGCCAGTAGTACCCCTGGCCAGGGACTTTACAATGAGCAGTTCTTC.

V is TRBV28 and J is TRBJ2-2; D unclear. Trimming shortened V by 6 bases and J by 5 bases, and 10 bases separated the two germline ends. CDR1 is MDHEN, CDR2 SYDVKM, per germline. The CDR3 consists of 13 residues. CDR3 coding DNA: TGTGCCAGCAGCCACGAGAGTACCGGGGAGCTGTTTTTT. Protein product: CASSHESTGELFF.

The J gene is TRBJ2-3, the V gene TRBV29-1; D is uncertain. The V end lost 4 bases, the J end lost 4 bases, and 9 bases lay between the germline ends. CDR1 and CDR2 from the germline V gene are SQVTM and ANQGSEA. The CDR3 length is 12 residues. Here the CDR3 reads CSVAAVADTQYF. The CDR3 nucleotides read TGCAGCGTTGCGGCGGTGGCAGATACGCAGTATTTT.

The chain carries TRBV27 and TRBJ2-6, with 9 bases aligning to TRBD1. The CDR3 consists of 18 residues. J lost 0 bases, V lost 5 bases, and 8 bases had no gene match. The germline V gene has CDR1 MNHEY and CDR2 SMNVEV (reference sequence). DNA of the CDR3: TGTGCCAGCAGTATACAGGGGGCTGGATCCTCTGGGGCCAACGTCCTGACTTTC. Translating gives CASSIQGAGSSGANVLTF.

This rearrangement joins TRBV5-6 to TRBJ1-5, with TRBD1 matching 10 bases. In germline, CDR1 is SGHDT, CDR2 YYEEEE. The CDR3 is 12 amino acids. J gave up 13 bases and V 4 bases, and 5 bases lay outside the gene matches. CDR3 region: CASSEGTGVQHF. CDR3 nucleotides: TGTGCCAGCAGCGAGGGGACAGGGGTTCAGCATTTT.

This chain joins TRBV20-1 and TRBJ2-7, with TRBD2 matching 9 bases. J lost 0 bases, V lost 3 bases, and 3 bases had no gene match. Germline V CDR1 and CDR2: DFQATT, SNEGSKA (reference sequence). The CDR3 sequence is 14 residues long. The CDR3 coding sequence is TGCAGTGCTAGTTCGACTAGCGGCTCCTACGAGCAGTACTTC. Translation gives CSASSTSGSYEQYF.

The CDR3 reads CASSPEVGNQPQHF. In DNA, the CDR3 is TGCGCCAGCAGCCCCGAGGTCGGGAACCAGCCCCAGCATTTT. This chain links TRBV4-3 with TRBJ1-5; no reliable D call. CDR1 LGHNA and CDR2 YSLEER come from the germline V gene. V was cut by 4 bases and J by 7 bases, with 14 bases left in between. This CDR3 comprises 14 residues.

This chain connects TRBV9 to TRBJ2-7, with D possibly being TRBD2 (6 bases). The CDR3 totals 14 residues. CDR1 is SGDLS, CDR2 YYNGEE, per germline. V was shortened by 5 bases and J by 0 bases, with 12 bases between the two germline ends. The DNA for the CDR3 is TGTGCCAGCAGTATAGCGGAGAGCTCCTACGAGCAGTACTTC. Protein sequence: CASSIAESSYEQYF.

The V call is TRBV5-1, the J call TRBJ2-5; no reliable D call. Germline lookup yields CDR1 SGHRS and CDR2 YFSETQ. Trimming pared 1 base from V and 1 base from J, leaving 11 bases between. The CDR3 runs to 15 residues. The CDR3, as DNA: TGCGCCAGCAGCTTGTCCGGGTCCGCCCAAGAGACCCAGTACTTC. This sequence encodes CASSLSGSAQETQYF.

The chain is built from TRBV28 and TRBJ1-1; 10 nucleotides match TRBD1. This CDR3 comprises 15 residues. The trim removed 7 bases at V and 7 bases at J, leaving 12 bases unmatched. Germline assignment: CDR1 MDHEN and CDR2 SYDVKM. CDR3 sequence: CASTGGTGARDEAFF. The DNA of the CDR3 is TGTGCCAGCACCGGTGGGACAGGGGCCCGGGATGAAGCTTTCTTT.

The rearrangement links TRBV5-1 to TRBJ1-3, with TRBD1 matching over 8 bases. The CDR3 runs 15 residues. CDR1 and CDR2 from the germline V gene are SGHRS and YFSETQ. J gave up 4 bases and V 0 bases, and 3 bases lay outside the gene matches. Written as DNA, the CDR3 is TGCGCCAGCAGCTTGGTAGCAGGGGGCGGAAACACCATATATTTT. It translates to CASSLVAGGGNTIYF.

The CDR3 bases are TGTGCCAGCAGCCTAGGGACTAGCGGGACCGCCTACGAGCAGTACTTC. It translates to CASSLGTSGTAYEQYF. J is TRBJ2-7 and V is TRBV3-1 (or the pseudogene TRBV3-2); 13 bases fit TRBD2. This CDR3 has 16 amino acids. Germline CDR1 LGHDT, CDR2 YNNKEL (reference sequence). Trimming cost V 4 bases and J 2 bases; bases outside gene matches: 5.

The gene calls are TRBV4-3 and TRBJ2-3; D call uncertain. Germline V lookup: CDR1 LGHNA, CDR2 YSLEER. V was cut by 0 bases and J by 6 bases, with 10 bases left in between. This CDR3 is 14 amino acids long. The CDR3 loop reads CASSQDAERDTQYF. The CDR3 DNA sequence: TGCGCCAGCAGCCAAGATGCCGAACGGGATACGCAGTATTTT.

The chain employs TRBV7-2 and TRBJ1-2; unclear D gene. This CDR3 has 14 amino acids. Per the germline V gene, CDR1 is SGHTA and CDR2 is FQGNSA. The V end was cut by 1 base, the J end by 2 bases, with 8 bases between. The CDR3 sequence is CASSLVEGNYGYTF. The CDR3 nucleotides read TGTGCCAGCAGCTTAGTCGAGGGAAACTATGGCTACACCTTC.

The chain employs TRBV14 and TRBJ1-6, with D perhaps matching TRBD1 (6 bases). Germline values: CDR1 SGHDN, CDR2 FVKESK. Trimming left V 3 bases short and J 7 bases short, with 19 bases between. The CDR3 sequence is 17 residues long. The CDR3 coding sequence is TGTGCCAGCAGCCACCAACCGACCAGGGGTGTGAATTCACCCCTCCACTTT. This translates into CASSHQPTRGVNSPLHF.

The CDR3 DNA is TGTGCCAGCAGCTCAAGAGGTAGGGGTGGCTATGGCTACACCTTC. Its protein product is CASSSRGRGGYGYTF. V usage is TRBV3-1 (or the pseudogene TRBV3-2) and J usage is TRBJ1-2, with D possibly TRBD1 on 5 matching bases. V lost 5 bases to trimming and J lost 4 bases, with 17 bases between them. This CDR3 spans 15 amino acids. Germline V gene sequence: CDR1 LGHDT, CDR2 YNNKEL (reference sequence).

The table lists this clone with a few counts. This rearrangement joins TRBV2 to TRBJ1-2, with D unresolved. CDR1 is SNHLY, CDR2 FYNNEI, per germline. Trimming removed 7 bases from V and 8 bases from J, with 14 bases in between. The CDR3 is 12 amino acids. In nucleotides, the CDR3 is TGTGCCAGCACCGACCGAGGGCGCGGCTACACCTTC. Its protein is CASTDRGRGYTF.

This sequence joins TRBV6-5 and TRBJ1-5, with 7 bases that match TRBD1. This CDR3 spans 14 amino acids. J was trimmed by 6 bases and V by 6 bases; bases with no gene match: 8. Germline values: CDR1 MNHEY, CDR2 SVGAGI. The CDR3 region has the DNA TGTGCCAGCAGGAGACAGGGCGAGCGTCAGCCCCAGCATTTT. Amino acid sequence: CASRRQGERQPQHF.

The gene calls are TRBV7-3 and TRBJ2-3; the D gene is possibly TRBD2 (6 bases). With 1 base removed from V and 6 bases from J, the gap between germline ends came to 11 bases. The CDR3 loop spans 14 amino acids. The germline CDR1 and CDR2 sequences are SGHTA and FQGTGA. The DNA for the CDR3 is TGTGCCAGCAGCTTAAGCGGGGTGGAGGATACGCAGTATTTT. Translated, it gives CASSLSGVEDTQYF.

The chain couples TRBV5-4 to TRBJ2-1; TRBD2 matches at 8 bases. The trim removed 2 bases at V and 4 bases at J, leaving 5 bases unmatched. The CDR3 consists of 15 residues. Germline CDR1 reads SGHNT; CDR2 reads YYREEE (reference sequence). In nucleotides, the CDR3 is TGTGCCAGCAGCTTCGGGGGGGATGAATACAATGAGCAGTTCTTC. This translates into CASSFGGDEYNEQFF.

This rearrangement joins TRBV5-4 to TRBJ2-3, with a weak D call TRBD2 (5 bases). Germline CDR1 reads SGHNT; CDR2 reads YYREEE (reference sequence). Trimming took off 2 bases at V and 3 bases at J, with 16 bases between the two ends. The CDR3 has 16 amino acids. The CDR3 here is CASSFLSEEATDTQYF. The CDR3, as DNA: TGTGCCAGCAGCTTTCTCTCGGAGGAAGCGACAGATACGCAGTATTTT.